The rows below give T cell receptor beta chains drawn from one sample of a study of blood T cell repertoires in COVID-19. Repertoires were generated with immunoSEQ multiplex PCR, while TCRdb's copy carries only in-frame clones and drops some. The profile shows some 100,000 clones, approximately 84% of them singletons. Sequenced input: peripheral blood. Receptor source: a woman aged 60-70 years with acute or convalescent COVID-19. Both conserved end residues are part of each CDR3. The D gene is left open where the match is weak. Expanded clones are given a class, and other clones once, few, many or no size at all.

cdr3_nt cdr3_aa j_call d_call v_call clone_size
TGTGCCAGCGGGACAGGGAGATTAGGTGGCTACACCTTC CASGTGRLGGYTF TRBJ1-2 TRBD1 TRBV28 once
TGCGCCAGCAGTTACGACCCCCTAGCGGGGGGCGGGAATGAGCAGTTCTTC CASSYDPLAGGGNEQFF TRBJ2-1 TRBD2 TRBV10-1 -
TGTGCCAGCAGCACACAGGGGGCTAACACTGAAGCTTTCTTT CASSTQGANTEAFF TRBJ1-1 TRBD1 TRBV4-2 -
TGTGCCAGCAGCTTTGGTCTAGAACTGTACAATGAGCAGTTCTTC CASSFGLELYNEQFF TRBJ2-1 - TRBV7-9 -
TGTGCCAGCAGCCTAGGGACAGGGGTGACCTACAATGAGCAGTTCTTC CASSLGTGVTYNEQFF TRBJ2-1 TRBD1 TRBV14 once
TGTGCCAGCAGTTATCTTGCGGGGGGGGCAAACCCCCAAGAGACCCAGTACTTC CASSYLAGGANPQETQYF TRBJ2-5 TRBD2 TRBV6-2/TRBV6-3 -
TGTGCCAGCACGCAGGCCCGTACTAGCTTGGATACGCAGTATTTT CASTQARTSLDTQYF TRBJ2-3 - TRBV2 -
TGTGCCAGCAGTGAGCGGGACAGGGTCTACGAGCAGTACTTC CASSERDRVYEQYF TRBJ2-7 TRBD1 TRBV2 -
TGTGCCAGCAGCCAACCGGGACAGGCCCTCTATGGCTACACCTTC CASSQPGQALYGYTF TRBJ1-2 TRBD1 TRBV4-2 once
TGTGCCAGCAGTTCCCGGGTAGCGGGGACCTACGAGCAGTACTTC CASSSRVAGTYEQYF TRBJ2-7 TRBD2 TRBV6-5 -
TGTGCCAGCAGCTTAGTAGGGGGCCCTAGCTCCTACAATGAGCAGTTCTTC CASSLVGGPSSYNEQFF TRBJ2-1 TRBD1 TRBV7-2 -
TGTGCCGGCAGCTTGGACAGGAGGTATGAGCAGTTCTTC CAGSLDRRYEQFF TRBJ2-1 TRBD1 TRBV2 -
TGTGCCAGCAGCCTTACAGGGAACTATGGCTACACCTTC CASSLTGNYGYTF TRBJ1-2 - TRBV6-5 -
TGTGCCAGCAGCACAAATAGCGTCAATGAGCAGTTCTTC CASSTNSVNEQFF TRBJ2-1 - TRBV11-2 -
TGTGCCAGCAGCTCATGGATGGGGGGGCAGGAGACCCAGTACTTC CASSSWMGGQETQYF TRBJ2-5 - TRBV5-4 -
TGTGCCATCAGTGAGGCGGGGGTAAAGTTGAGCACAGATACGCAGTATTTT CAISEAGVKLSTDTQYF TRBJ2-3 TRBD2 TRBV10-3 many
TGTGCCAGCAGCTTCGGGGGGAGGACTGAAGCTTTCTTT CASSFGGRTEAFF TRBJ1-1 - TRBV5-4 few
TGTGCCACCAGACTGTCTAGCACAGATACGCAGTATTTT CATRLSSTDTQYF TRBJ2-3 - TRBV5-4 -
TGTGCCAGCAGGACAGAACCATATTTGCCCCAGCATTTT CASRTEPYLPQHF TRBJ1-5 - TRBV6-5 -
TGCGCCAGCAGCCAAGATACCCGCGACTATGGCTACACCTTC CASSQDTRDYGYTF TRBJ1-2 - TRBV4-1 -
TGTGCCACCAGCAGAGAATCCGTTAACTATGGCTACACCTTC CATSRESVNYGYTF TRBJ1-2 - TRBV15 -
TGTGCCTGGAGTGTATGGGGGGGGGCCGGCACAGATACGCAGTATTTT CAWSVWGGAGTDTQYF TRBJ2-3 - TRBV30 -
TGTGCCAGCAGTTTATCCTACGCGAACACTGAAGCTTTCTTT CASSLSYANTEAFF TRBJ1-1 - TRBV28 -
TGTGCCAGTAGTCAGCCCCCGGAGGAGACCCAGCATTTT CASSQPPEETQHF TRBJ1-5 - TRBV19 -
TGTGCCTGGAGTGGTCCAGGGCTCAATCAGCCCCAGCATTTT CAWSGPGLNQPQHF TRBJ1-5 - TRBV30 -
TGTGCCAGCACCAATGCGCCCGGACAGGCCAATCAGCCCCAGCATTTT CASTNAPGQANQPQHF TRBJ1-5 TRBD1 TRBV7-9 -
TGCGCCAGCAGCTTGGCGGTAACCATGAACACTGAAGCTTTCTTT CASSLAVTMNTEAFF TRBJ1-1 - TRBV5-1 few
TGCGCCAGCAGCTTGGACGGGTTTGGTGGCTACACCTTC CASSLDGFGGYTF TRBJ1-2 - TRBV5-1 -
TGTGCCAGCAGCCAAGAACCCAGGCCCTTCACAGATACGCAGTATTTT CASSQEPRPFTDTQYF TRBJ2-3 - TRBV4-2 -
TGTGCCAGCTCACCCGGGGGTAACTATGGCTACACCTTC CASSPGGNYGYTF TRBJ1-2 - TRBV18 -
TGTGCCTGGAATGGGGACAGGGTCCAACCCCAGCATTTT CAWNGDRVQPQHF TRBJ1-5 TRBD1 TRBV30 -
TGTGCCAGCAGCTTTAGTTTGGACAGGGACGGGACAGATACGCAGTATTTT CASSFSLDRDGTDTQYF TRBJ2-3 TRBD1 TRBV7-6 -
TGTGCCAGCAGAGGACAGAGAAGCACAGATACGCAGTATTTT CASRGQRSTDTQYF TRBJ2-3 - TRBV7-9 -